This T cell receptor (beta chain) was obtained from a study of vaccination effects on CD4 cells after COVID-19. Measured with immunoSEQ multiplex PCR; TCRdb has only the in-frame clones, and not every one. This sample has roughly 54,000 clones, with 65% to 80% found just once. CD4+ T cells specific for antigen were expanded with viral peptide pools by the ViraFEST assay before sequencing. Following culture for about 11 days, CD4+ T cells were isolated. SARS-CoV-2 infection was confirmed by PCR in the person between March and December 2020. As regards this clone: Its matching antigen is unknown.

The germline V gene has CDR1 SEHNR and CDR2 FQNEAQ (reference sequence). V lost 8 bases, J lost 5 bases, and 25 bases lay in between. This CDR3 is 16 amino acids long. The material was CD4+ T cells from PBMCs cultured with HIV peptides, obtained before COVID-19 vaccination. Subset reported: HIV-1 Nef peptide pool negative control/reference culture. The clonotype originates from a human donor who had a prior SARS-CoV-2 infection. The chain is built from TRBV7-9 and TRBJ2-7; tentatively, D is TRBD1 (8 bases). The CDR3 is CASGRGLQGVFDEQYF. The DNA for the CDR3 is TGTGCCAGCGGGCGGGGGTTACAGGGGGTTTTCGACGAGCAGTACTTC.